The clone carrying this T cell receptor beta chain occurred many times. These data belong to a study of blood T cells in healthy people across ages. Together with a sample-barcoded 5' primer, a J-beta primer mix was included in a second PCR lasting about 6 to 11 cycles. All cDNA molecules were each tagged by a template-switch adaptor with 12 random nucleotides. TCRdb reanalysed the 5' RACE reads using MiXCR and keeps one entry per CDR3 protein. Of 1.5 million or so distinct CDR3 sequences listed, less than 45% are singletons. V was cut by 3 bases and J by 5 bases, with 10 bases left in between. This CDR3 region has 13 residues. Germline CDR1 and CDR2: SNHLY and FYNNEI.

Sequencing was carried out using blood. This receptor was obtained from a woman aged 18-29 years in good health. The V gene is TRBV2, the J gene TRBJ2-5; no reliable D call. This CDR3 reads CASSDDGEETQYF. CDR3 bases: TGTGCCAGCAGTGATGACGGTGAGGAGACCCAGTACTTC.